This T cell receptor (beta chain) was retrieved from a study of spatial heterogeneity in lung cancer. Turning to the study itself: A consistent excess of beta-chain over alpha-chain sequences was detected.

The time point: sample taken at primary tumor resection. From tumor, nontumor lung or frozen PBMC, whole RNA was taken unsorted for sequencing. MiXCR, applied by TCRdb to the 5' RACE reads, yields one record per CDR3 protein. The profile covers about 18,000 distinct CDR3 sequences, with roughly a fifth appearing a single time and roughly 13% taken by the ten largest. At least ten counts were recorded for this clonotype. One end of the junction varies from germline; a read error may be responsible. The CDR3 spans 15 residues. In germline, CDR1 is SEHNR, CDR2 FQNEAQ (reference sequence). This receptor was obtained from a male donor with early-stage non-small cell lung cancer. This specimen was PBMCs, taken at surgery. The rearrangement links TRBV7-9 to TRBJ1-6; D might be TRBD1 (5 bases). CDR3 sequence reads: CASSQTGARWSPLHF. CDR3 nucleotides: TGTGCCAGCAGTCAAACCGGGGCCCGGTGGTCACCCCTCCATTTT. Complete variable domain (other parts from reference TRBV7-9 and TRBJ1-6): DTGVSQNPRHKITKRGQNVTFRCDPISEHNRLYWYRQTLGQGPEFLTYFQNEAQLEKSRLLSDRFSAERPKGSFSTLEIQRTEQGDSAMYLCASSQTGARWSPLHFGNGTRLTVT.